This T cell receptor beta chain appears in the sequencing data of a study of cytomegalovirus exposure and HLA in healthy donors (dated by TCRdb to about 2017). Regarding the study in general: An earlier analysis of roughly 570 of the donors reported 250 to 300 Gb of sequence data and roughly 120 million unique TCR beta sequences obtained from 180 million or so T cells. About 300 gigabases of sequencing data and 70 million to 85 million unique TCR sequences were included in an early release covering about 700 HLA-typed donors. The genetic ancestry cluster associated with self-reported Caucasian donors included about four fifths of the 300 to 400 genotyped donors. The study aimed to test whether cataloging public T cell receptors could reveal signatures of past pathogen exposure. The study profiled the T cell repertoires of 500 to 800 subjects by immunosequencing and related them to cytomegalovirus serostatus. A separate validation cohort of over a hundred different subjects was used in addition to the approximately 610-subject first cohort. The study combined high-throughput TCR immunosequencing, statistical association of individual TCRs with disease status, and machine learning to predict cytomegalovirus infection status. To study patterns of TCR occurrence, a later analysis re-analyzed previously published TCR beta repertoires from 650 to 750 donors and added high-resolution HLA genotyping. In the later analysis, no new phenotypic data were used to find candidate immune exposures; instead, reliance was placed on TCR beta sequences and their occurrence across donors. To decide whether each TCR beta V gene segment behaved as functional or pseudogenic, an earlier analysis of some 570 of the donors relied on high-throughput TCR beta sequencing. Donor age, sex, ethnicity and CMV serostatus were collected together with the repertoire data. A later genetic analysis used genome-wide SNP genotypes for 398 of the 666 donors, treating that subset as a discovery cohort. Every discovery cohort repertoire had been produced on one sequencing platform. Both class I and class II loci were covered by HLA typing, at four-digit resolution. Typing coverage varied by locus: roughly 629-640 donors for A, B, C, DRB1 and DQB1; under 550 for DQA1; around 570 for DPA1; approximately 470 for DPB1. Because of strong linkage in the cohort, roughly five DR-DQ haplotypes were treated as single units for association and clustering. Among about 400 genotyped donors of the cohort, an average of approximately 240,000 unique TCR beta nucleotide sequences was sequenced per donor, of which about 19% were non-productive.

In the case of this clone: Its antigen specificity is not known. Base qualities are not at hand, and no much larger clone is one base apart.

The full study reports these points: Because some donors lacked HLA typing at each locus, the association tests relied only on the typed subset. In a later analysis, HLA-associated TCR beta chains showed more clonal expansion and lower generation probabilities than non-associated chains that were equally common. A cluster of highly shared sequence variants was judged likely to be a technical artifact of the sequencing pipeline. A total of 164 TCR beta chains were listed by the study as associated with cytomegalovirus. The cohort was sequenced for TCR beta chains only, and without alpha or paired-chain data the features that could be detected were limited. Roughly uniform sequencing depth across donors was assumed in presence/absence analyses, although this assumption may not hold. According to a later analysis, most CMV-associated TCR beta chains appeared to be HLA-restricted, and the HLA associations seemed to be driven largely by CMV exposure. While some public TCRs were present in many individuals, most TCR sequences turned up only very rarely across donors. Compared with the roughly 670-donor mean, donors in an Asian-associated ancestry cluster had fewer N-insertions in productive TCRs, according to a later genetic analysis. The earlier analysis of about 600 of the donors excluded approximately 17 rarely observed V segments, including chromosome 9 orphons, because counts were too low. In a later analysis, TCR association rates were found to vary across HLA loci, with the most associated TCRs seen for DRB1 alleles and the fewest for HLA-C alleles. In both the original and validation cohorts, the classifier was reported to diagnose cytomegalovirus status with high specificity and sensitivity. Three of the identified cytomegalovirus-associated TCR beta chains were confirmed in vitro to be specific for cytomegalovirus antigens. Linkage disequilibrium might explain the correlated functional status among segregating V segments, but an unknown experimental factor could not be excluded. The 87-base-pair reads could not distinguish some IMGT-functional V segments, including TRBV6-2 and TRBV6-3, so those segments were excluded. In an earlier analysis of 587 of the donors, most TCR beta V segments appeared in productive rearrangements about 87% or about 30% of the time, broadly matching IMGT annotations. The authors suggested that the approach could potentially be extended to other disease states and immunological phenotypes. Immune exposure information for the cohort was limited to CMV serostatus. A later analysis associated about 16,000 TCR beta sequences with specific HLA alleles at a false discovery rate of 0.05. V-gene and J-gene trimming of TCR beta chains was associated with a missense DCLRE1C variant in a later genetic analysis, and the association was replicated in an independent cohort. A further reported finding was that TCR beta sequences accurately predicted the HLA-A and HLA-B alleles for most subjects in the first cohort. Several of the top co-occurrence clusters appeared to be linked to parvovirus B19, influenza, CMV and Epstein-Barr virus, according to a later analysis. When HLA alleles, especially DR and DQ, strongly co-occurred, attributing TCR associations to individual alleles was difficult.

The library was made by the immunoSEQ multiplex PCR assay. The multiplex PCR relied on a mix of 60 forward primers for TCR Vbeta segments and 13 reverse primers for TCR Jbeta segments. The CDR3 region of rearranged TCR beta genes was amplified from genomic DNA by a multiplex PCR assay. On the Illumina HiSeq System, the amplified TCR beta libraries were sequenced as 87-base-pair reads. Turning to the authors' computational methods: A later analysis counted tens of millions of unique TCR beta chains across the 500 to 850 repertoires, and some 11 million of these chains were shared by at least two donors. To remove PCR and sequencing errors, raw reads were error-corrected and collapsed into unique sequences using a nearest-neighbor algorithm that merged closely related sequences. Alignment of CDR3 sequences to IMGT reference sequences was used to assign V, D and J gene segments. For a sequence to be retained, a match of at least six nucleotides was required to both a V gene segment and a J gene segment. A rearrangement counted as productive if the CDR3 had no stop codons and remained in frame with V and J, and every other rearrangement counted as non-productive. Following IMGT convention, CDR3 was defined as the stretch from the second conserved V-encoded cysteine up to the conserved J-encoded phenylalanine. The earlier analysis of a few hundred of the donors excluded any sequence lacking an unambiguous match to a single V gene segment. An earlier analysis of a few hundred of the donors classified V segments as functional when productive rearrangements were above 56.7% and as segregating when the standard deviation between donors was above 5%. To diagnose cytomegalovirus status from the catalog of TCR beta chain sequences, a statistical classification framework was built. In a later analysis, TCR nucleotide sequences were compared against IMGT/GENE-DB human TR gene sequences so that V and J genes could be assigned. In a later analysis, CDR3 sequences and most-parsimonious VDJ recombination scenarios were assigned using the TCRdist pipeline. In a later analysis, each TCR beta chain was defined by its CDR3 amino acid sequence together with its V-gene family, and reads without a unique V-gene family were excluded. A later analysis removed 592 highly shared, low-generation-probability nucleotide sequences to deal with suspected cross-contamination and a sequencing artifact. A later analysis calculated a clonal expansion index for each public chain from normalized within-repertoire ranks of inferred template counts. Generation probabilities in a later analysis came from a VDJ recombination model fitted to out-of-frame rearrangements, and those results were checked against IGoR. Hypergeometric tests were used in a later analysis to score TCR-TCR, TCR-HLA and TCR-CMV co-occurrence, with a repertoire-size bias correction applied to the TCR pairs. To estimate false discovery rates, a later analysis permuted the HLA or CMV assignments 20 times. In a later analysis, co-occurring TCRs were grouped using DBSCAN, with TCRdist sequence similarity added in when clustering inside HLA-allele-positive subsets. Repertoires with fewer than 30,000 or more than 120,000 public chains, plus five repertoires with anomalous nucleotide sharing, were excluded from co-occurrence clustering. TCRdb obtained this table from immuneACCESS and retained in-frame rearrangements with V and J assigned. These tables miss some clones; where compared with another copy, unresolved V genes account for less than half of the shortfall, and the remainder is unexplained. For V, J and clone size, that table is used; D and trimming come from the DNA. The sample table holds roughly 160,000 clones, of which roughly two thirds were seen once. About 5% of the sample belongs to the ten largest clones.

The cohort comprised fewer than 750 healthy bone marrow donors. At the time of sampling, every cohort member was nominally healthy, though immune exposures that went unrecorded were likely present. The donor was CMV seropositive and was included in the group of 250 to 350 seropositive cohort members. Each donor provided a peripheral blood sample, and peripheral blood mononuclear cells were used for TCR beta sequencing. Genomic DNA was extracted from the blood cell samples with the Qiagen DNeasy Blood Extraction Kit. CDR1 GTSNPN and CDR2 SVGIG are derived from the germline V gene (reference sequence). Including cysteine and phenylalanine, the CDR3 has 16 amino acids. This entry keeps only the CDR3 DNA: 48 bases, framed from base 1. V is clipped by 1 base and J by 10 bases, and the sequence between their germline boundaries is 20 bases long.

The chain joins TRBV30 to TRBJ1-6; TRBD1 is a possible D gene, resting on 6 matching bases. Sequencing was carried out using PBMCs. This TCR came from a woman younger than 30 in good health and CMV-seropositive. The CDR3 in this case is CAWSAELDSQSSPLHF. Here is the DNA: TGTGCCTGGAGTGCAGAATTGGACAGTCAAAGCTCACCCCTCCACTTT.